This T cell receptor beta chain was sequenced in a study of T-cell reconstitution after alpha-beta-depleted transplantation in children (dated by TCRdb to about 2016). In the study overall: T-cell immune reconstitution after TCRalphabeta/CD19-depleted allogeneic hematopoietic cell transplantation in children was quantitatively tracked in the study by means of TCR repertoire profiling.

V ends up 1 base short and J 4 bases short, with an unmatched junction base count of 4. From the cysteine up to the phenylalanine, the CDR3 has a length of 15 residues. The CDR3 DNA has 45 bases and is translated from base 1. CDR1 and CDR2, looked up from the germline V gene, are SGHRS and YFSETQ. Library preparation employed PCR. Sequenced using an Illumina HiSeq 2500. Molecular barcoding was employed in the preparation of TCR libraries, with unique molecular identifiers being used to normalize TCRbeta repertoire quantification. TCRdb's own reprocessing of the public reads used fastp at Q25 and MiXCR and kept productive beta chains. Entries are consolidated by CDR3 protein sequence, retaining the most common genes and DNA. Here the sample has about 400,000 distinct CDR3 sequences; approximately 20% occur a single time. Around 4% of the sample is held by the ten biggest clonotypes. On this clonotype itself: The antigen it binds to is not known. Base quality data are lacking; no much larger clone is found one base away.

Sequenced here: PBMCs from the stem cell graft donor, sampled from the stem cell graft. This clonotype originated in a human donor who donated a stem cell graft to a child with acute myeloid leukemia. The chain is assembled from TRBV5-1 and TRBJ1-3, with TRBD1 identical over 8 junction bases. CDR3 sequence: CASSLTDRAGNTIYF. In nucleotide form, the sequence is TGCGCCAGCAGCTTGACGGACAGGGCGGGAAACACCATATATTTT.